These T cell receptor beta chains were read from a single sample in a study of shared clonotypes between healthy human individuals. Profiling relied on immunoSEQ multiplex PCR, and the TCRdb table lists in-frame clones only, not all of them. The table has more than 1.2 million clones, about 98.5% seen once. Sequencing was performed on naive CD4+ T cells sorted from blood. The receptors were gathered from a man under 40 in good health. CDR3s include the opening cysteine and the closing phenylalanine or tryptophan. Each record gives: D gene, J gene, CDR3 length, clone size, V gene, CDR3 protein, CDR3 DNA. D genes are given only for firm matches. Size is stated for part of the rows, as once, few or many counts, or as a class when the clone is expanded.

TRBD2	TRBJ2-1	15	-	TRBV2	CASRKGGTSYNEQFF	TGTGCCAGTCGGAAGGGAGGGACCTCCTACAATGAGCAGTTCTTC
TRBD1	TRBJ1-5	19	-	TRBV10-1	CASSESRDRASPGNQPQHF	TGCGCCAGCAGTGAGTCCAGGGACAGGGCGTCCCCGGGCAATCAGCCCCAGCATTTT
TRBD2	TRBJ2-3	15	-	TRBV7-2	CASSFTSGYTDTQYF	TGTGCCAGCAGCTTTACTAGCGGGTACACAGATACGCAGTATTTT
TRBD1	TRBJ2-5	19	-	TRBV7-9	CASRLTGGSLGRHQETQYF	TGTGCCAGCAGATTAACAGGGGGCAGTTTGGGAAGGCACCAAGAGACCCAGTACTTC
TRBD2	TRBJ2-1	15	-	TRBV2	CASRLGLAENNEQFF	TGTGCCAGCAGGCTAGGACTAGCGGAGAACAATGAGCAGTTCTTC
TRBD1	TRBJ1-2	16	-	TRBV27	CASSGQGDIIRDGYTF	TGTGCCAGCAGTGGACAGGGGGATATCATCAGAGATGGCTACACCTTC
-	TRBJ2-7	11	once	TRBV7-9	CASSLKGEQYF	TGTGCCAGCAGCTTGAAGGGAGAGCAGTACTTC
TRBD2	TRBJ2-1	15	-	TRBV30	CAWGALAGVGNEQFF	TGTGCCTGGGGAGCCCTAGCGGGAGTAGGGAATGAGCAGTTCTTC
-	TRBJ2-7	15	-	TRBV5-1	CASSPGGRESHEQYF	TGCGCCAGCAGCCCTGGGGGGCGGGAGTCCCACGAGCAGTACTTC
TRBD1	TRBJ2-5	14	once	TRBV6-5	CASSYYGQGETQYF	TGTGCCAGCAGTTACTACGGACAGGGTGAGACCCAGTACTTC